Shown below are 14 T cell receptor beta chains from a single sample sequenced in a study of vaccination effects on CD4 cells after COVID-19. The protocol was immunoSEQ multiplex PCR, while the TCRdb copy is restricted to in-frame clones and leaves out a portion. The sample shows about 41,000 clones, under 85% of them seen only once. These receptors lack a known antigen. After expansion with viral peptide pools in the ViraFEST assay, antigen-specific CD4+ T cells were sequenced. Scientists isolated CD4+ T cells after a roughly ten-day culture period ended. Nobody among the vaccine recipients had prior SARS-CoV-2 infection (nucleocapsid antibodies were negative). Sample: CD4+ T cells from PBMCs cultured with HCoV-NL63 spike peptides, taken before COVID-19 vaccination. These receptors originate from a human donor who received a COVID-19 vaccine.

The chain's CDR3 is CASSPSRGTGVAGELFF. CDR3 bases: TGTGCCAGCAGCCCGTCGCGTGGGACAGGGGTTGCCGGGGAGCTGTTTTTT. The chain combines TRBV7-7 with TRBJ2-2; 10 nucleotides agree with TRBD1. Germline-derived CDR1 and CDR2 are SSHAT and FNYEAQ (reference sequence). The V and J ends lost 5 bases and 6 bases, in that order; junction bases with no gene match: 12. This CDR3 has 17 residues.

The chain links TRBV4-1 to TRBJ1-3; D possibly corresponds to TRBD1 (5 bases). The V gene lost 3 bases and the J gene lost 0 bases, with 9 bases spanning the gap. The CDR3 length is 15 residues. Germline CDR1 MGHRA, CDR2 YSYEKL. The CDR3 bases are TGCGCCAGCAGCCACCCGGACAACTCTGGAAACACCATATATTTT. Residues: CASSHPDNSGNTIYF.

CDR3 sequence: CASSPTGSSYNEQFF. CDR3 DNA: TGTGCCAGCTCACCGACAGGGAGCTCCTACAATGAGCAGTTCTTC. This chain links TRBV18 with TRBJ2-1; 7 bases map to TRBD1. CDR3 size: 15 residues. Per germline, CDR1 KGHSH and CDR2 LQKENI. Trimming at V came to 3 bases and at J to 0 bases, leaving 2 bases not matched to a gene.

CDR3: CASGVVAYGYTF. CDR3 sequence (DNA): TGTGCCAGCGGCGTGGTAGCCTATGGCTACACCTTC. The chain has TRBV12-3 or TRBV12-4 and TRBJ1-2; no clear D. Trimming removed 8 bases from V and 4 bases from J, with 11 bases in between. The CDR3 runs 12 residues.

This clone was counted a few times. The genes are TRBV3-1 (or the pseudogene TRBV3-2) and TRBJ1-2; D gene uncertain. This CDR3 spans 13 amino acids. Germline values: CDR1 LGHDT, CDR2 YNNKEL (reference sequence). V lost 3 bases, J lost 13 bases, and 18 bases lay in between. CDR3 region: CASSQSLDGSPTF. In DNA form, the CDR3 reads TGTGCCAGCAGCCAGTCTTTAGACGGGTCTCCCACCTTC.

This chain links TRBV11-2 with TRBJ1-3, with unresolved D. V was shortened by 5 bases and J by 0 bases, with 8 bases between the two germline ends. CDR1 is SGHAT and CDR2 is FQNNGV in the germline V gene. CDR3 length: 14 residues. As DNA, the CDR3 is TGTGCCAGCAGCCTCAGGAGCTCTGGAAACACCATATATTTT. It is translated as CASSLRSSGNTIYF.

This chain joins TRBV6-6 and TRBJ1-4; D might be TRBD1 (5 bases). The CDR3 contains 18 residues. Germline CDR1 is MNHNY and CDR2 is SVGAGI (reference sequence). V was trimmed by 8 bases and J by 0 bases, leaving 22 bases between them. The CDR3 region is CASGRAGGFISTNEKLFF. The CDR3 DNA sequence: TGTGCCAGCGGTCGGGCCGGGGGGTTCATTTCAACTAATGAAAAACTGTTTTTT.

V and J are TRBV6-5 and TRBJ2-5; D possibly matches TRBD1 or TRBD2 (6 bases each). In germline, CDR1 is MNHEY, CDR2 SVGAGI. V was cut by 8 bases and J by 5 bases, with 18 bases left in between. The length of the CDR3 is 14 residues. The CDR3 loop is CASRPPGARETQYF. DNA for the CDR3: TGTGCCAGCCGCCCCCCGGGGGCCCGGGAGACCCAGTACTTC.

This clone is a singleton in its sample. V is TRBV3-1 (or the pseudogene TRBV3-2) and J is TRBJ2-4, with a weak D call TRBD2 (7 bases). This CDR3 is built from 14 residues. Per germline, CDR1 LGHDT and CDR2 YNNKEL (reference sequence). Trimming stripped 4 bases from V and 7 bases from J, with 14 bases between. The CDR3 nucleotides are TGTGCCAGCAGCCGTCTCGGGGGGCCTAACATTCAGTACTTC. As protein: CASSRLGGPNIQYF.

This clone was found a few times. The rearrangement links TRBV24-1 to TRBJ2-2; maybe TRBD2 (6 bases). Germline lookup yields CDR1 KGHDR and CDR2 SFDVKD. The CDR3 consists of 17 residues. Trimming removed 3 bases from V and 6 bases from J, with 19 bases in between. The CDR3 sequence: CATSDSSGKKRAGELFF. CDR3 DNA: TGTGCCACCAGTGATAGTTCCGGGAAAAAGCGGGCCGGGGAGCTGTTTTTT.

This sequence joins TRBV7-9 and TRBJ1-1, with D perhaps matching TRBD1 (6 bases). The CDR3 spans 17 residues. Germline loops: CDR1 SEHNR, CDR2 FQNEAQ (reference sequence). Trimming removed 5 bases at V and 1 base at J, with 20 bases between. CDR3 DNA: TGTGCCAGCAGCCCCACGTTTGGGGGGCGGGAGAACACTGAAGCTTTCTTT. Its translation is CASSPTFGGRENTEAFF.

This clone was seen only once. The rearrangement links TRBV25-1 to TRBJ2-7; D possibly uses TRBD1 or TRBD2 (5 bases each). Germline V CDR1 and CDR2: MGHDK, SYGVNS. The CDR3 totals 15 residues. Trimming removed 1 base at V and 3 bases at J, with 13 bases between. Here the CDR3 DNA reads TGTGCCAGCAGTGAATGGTCGGCAGGGAGCTACGAGCAGTACGTC. This codes for CASSEWSAGSYEQYV.

This clone was counted between two and nine times. V usage is TRBV16 and J usage is TRBJ2-7, with D unclear. The CDR3 length is 12 residues. Per the germline V gene, CDR1 is KGHSY and CDR2 is FQNENV. V was shortened by 6 bases and J by 1 base, with 7 bases between the two germline ends. CDR3 nucleotide sequence: TGTGCCAGCAGTCTTACTTCCTACGAGCAGTACGTC. Translating it yields CASSLTSYEQYV.

The rearrangement uses TRBV14 and TRBJ2-3, with D tentatively TRBD2 (5 bases). In germline, CDR1 is SGHDN, CDR2 FVKESK. The CDR3 is made up of 13 amino acids. V dropped 4 bases and J dropped 4 bases, with 9 bases sitting between them. The CDR3 spells CASSLGLPDTQYF. The CDR3 DNA is TGTGCCAGCAGCCTAGGACTCCCAGATACGCAGTATTTT.